Listed here are 22 T cell receptor beta chains from one sample, sequenced in a study of blood T cell repertoires in COVID-19. Libraries were prepared by immunoSEQ multiplex PCR; TCRdb keeps only in-frame clonotypes and omits some of them. The repertoire holds tens of thousands of clones, with more than 75% as singletons. The source material was peripheral blood. Source of these receptors: a human donor in a cohort sampled during active COVID-19.

The rearrangement joins TRBV9 to TRBJ2-1; D uncertain. This CDR3 spans 14 amino acids. The germline gives CDR1 SGDLS, CDR2 YYNGEE. Trimming left V 3 bases short and J 3 bases short, with 10 bases between. The CDR3 reads CASSAHDDYNEQFF. Written as DNA, the CDR3 is TGTGCCAGCAGCGCACACGATGACTACAATGAGCAGTTCTTC. Based on the CDR3 plus reference TRBV9 and TRBJ2-1, the full variable domain is DSGVTQTPKHLITATGQRVTLRCSPRSGDLSVYWYQQSLDQGLQFLIQYYNGEERAKGNILERFSAQQFPDLHSELNLSSLELGDSALYFCASSAHDDYNEQFFGPGTRLTVL.

The chain uses TRBV30 and TRBJ2-3, with 9 bases fitting TRBD2. Trimming at V came to 5 bases and at J to 7 bases, leaving 4 bases not matched to a gene. Germline CDR1 is GTSNPN and CDR2 is SVGIG (reference sequence). CDR3 size: 12 residues. The CDR3 protein is CAWVLAGHTQYF. Here the CDR3 DNA reads TGTGCCTGGGTTCTAGCGGGGCATACGCAGTATTTT.

The rearrangement uses TRBV9 and TRBJ2-1; TRBD2 aligns across 13 bases. The V gene end was trimmed by 0 bases and the J gene end by 7 bases; junction bases not matched to a gene: 7. The CDR3 runs 17 residues. Germline CDR1 reads SGDLS; CDR2 reads YYNGEE. In nucleotides, the CDR3 is TGTGCCAGCAGCGTAGCTACTAGCGGGGGGGCCGGGAATGAGCAGTTCTTC. It is translated as CASSVATSGGAGNEQFF.

V is TRBV4-2 and J is TRBJ1-4, with 9 bases that match TRBD1. With 1 base clipped from V and 4 bases from J, the junction kept 1 base outside the gene matches. Per germline, CDR1 LGHNA and CDR2 YNFKEQ. This CDR3 comprises 15 residues. Here the CDR3 reads CASSQATGGNEKLFF. As DNA, the CDR3 is TGTGCCAGCAGCCAAGCGACAGGGGGTAATGAAAAACTGTTTTTT.

The chain carries TRBV10-3 and TRBJ2-5, with 10 bases lining up with TRBD2. V shed 4 bases and J 3 bases; nucleotides not matched to a gene: 5. Germline V lookup: CDR1 ENHRY, CDR2 SYGVKD. The CDR3 contains 15 residues. The CDR3 nucleotides read TGTGCCATCAGTGTAGCGGGAGGAGGGAAAGAGACCCAGTACTTC. Protein sequence: CAISVAGGGKETQYF.

The CDR3 DNA sequence: TGTGCCAGCAGCTTAAGTTACGGGGGTGACACTGAAGCTTTCTTT. Protein product: CASSLSYGGDTEAFF. V usage is TRBV7-9 and J usage is TRBJ1-1; perhaps TRBD1 as D (5 bases). The CDR3 extends over 15 amino acids. The V end lost 2 bases, the J end lost 3 bases, and 13 bases lay between the germline ends. Germline CDR1 is SEHNR and CDR2 is FQNEAQ (reference sequence).

This chain connects TRBV11-2 to TRBJ2-5; 12 nucleotides agree with TRBD2. Germline loops: CDR1 SGHAT, CDR2 FQNNGV. The CDR3 runs 14 residues. After removal of 7 bases from V and 5 bases from J, the junction contained 5 bases not matched to a gene. The CDR3 DNA sequence: TGTGCCAGCAAACGGACTAGCGGGACGGAGACCCAGTACTTC. This codes for CASKRTSGTETQYF.

This rearrangement joins TRBV6-2 or TRBV6-3 to TRBJ2-3; 9 bases map to TRBD2. The CDR3 has 15 residues. Germline CDR1 reads MNHEY; CDR2 reads SVGEGT. J gave up 2 bases and V 4 bases, and 4 bases lay outside the gene matches. The CDR3 coding sequence is TGTGCCAGCAGTTCCGGGACTAGCCACACAGATACGCAGTATTTT. As protein: CASSSGTSHTDTQYF.

This chain joins TRBV6-2 or TRBV6-3 and TRBJ2-7; 9 bases align to TRBD2. The germline gives CDR1 MNHEY, CDR2 SVGEGT. The ends lost 6 bases at V and 7 bases at J; junction bases unmatched: 7. The CDR3 is made up of 13 amino acids. CDR3 region: CASSLAGPVEQYF. The CDR3 DNA follows: TGTGCCAGCAGCCTAGCGGGACCGGTAGAGCAGTACTTC.

The table lists this clone with a count of one. The V gene is TRBV7-8, the J gene TRBJ1-5, with TRBD1 identical over 7 bases. This CDR3 has 15 residues. Looked up from germline, CDR1 is SGHVS and CDR2 is FQNEAQ. Trimming removed 5 bases from V and 1 base from J; junction bases left unmatched: 5. CDR3 in amino acids: CASSVQQGSNQPQHF. CDR3 nucleotide sequence: TGTGCCAGCAGCGTTCAACAGGGGAGCAATCAGCCCCAGCATTTT.

The chain carries TRBV13 and TRBJ2-7; 10 positions agree with TRBD2. This CDR3 region has 14 residues. Germline-derived CDR1 and CDR2 are PRHDT and FYEKMQ (reference sequence). The V and J ends lost 7 bases and 5 bases, in that order; junction bases with no gene match: 8. The CDR3 DNA sequence: TGTGCCAGCACCTTCGGACTAGCGGCCGACGAGCAGTACTTC. As protein: CASTFGLAADEQYF.

This clone turned up a few times. The chain links TRBV2 to TRBJ1-5; no reliable D call. V was trimmed by 4 bases and J by 8 bases, leaving 6 bases between them. The CDR3 contains 11 residues. Germline V gene lookup returns CDR1 SNHLY and CDR2 FYNNEI. CDR3 loop: CASSVGEPQHF. The DNA of the CDR3 is TGTGCCAGCAGTGTCGGGGAGCCCCAGCATTTT.

This clone was counted between two and nine times. The V gene is TRBV27, the J gene TRBJ1-2, with TRBD1 identical over 7 bases. Germline loops: CDR1 MNHEY, CDR2 SMNVEV (reference sequence). Unmatched junction bases numbered 10, after V lost 9 bases and J lost 3 bases. The CDR3 runs to 14 residues. Written as DNA, the CDR3 is TGTGCCAGTTGTTCCTACGGGACAGACTATGGCTACACCTTC. This sequence encodes CASCSYGTDYGYTF.

CDR3 DNA: TGTGCCAGCAGCTCCAGGGTGGGCACAGATACGCAGTATTTT. Amino acids: CASSSRVGTDTQYF. The chain joins TRBV9 to TRBJ2-3, with D possibly being TRBD1 (5 bases). This CDR3 is 14 amino acids long. Germline-derived CDR1 and CDR2 are SGDLS and YYNGEE. V lost 4 bases, J lost 1 base, and 10 bases lay in between.

The chain carries TRBV28 and TRBJ1-1; perhaps TRBD1 as D (6 bases). The CDR3 sequence is 17 residues long. The ends were cut back, 1 base at V and 0 bases at J, with 15 bases in the middle. Germline V gene sequence: CDR1 MDHEN, CDR2 SYDVKM. DNA of the CDR3: TGTGCCAGCAGTTTATTGGGGTCTTGGACAGTGAACACTGAAGCTTTCTTT. Amino acids: CASSLLGSWTVNTEAFF.

The CDR3 is CASSFGDWADDYGYTF. CDR3 nucleotides: TGTGCCAGCAGTTTCGGGGACTGGGCGGATGACTATGGCTACACCTTC. The chain uses TRBV6-6 and TRBJ1-2, with D perhaps TRBD1 (5 bases). V was pared by 4 bases and J by 3 bases, with 18 bases between. Per the germline V gene, CDR1 is MNHNY and CDR2 is SVGAGI (reference sequence). The CDR3 is 16 amino acids.

The chain recombines TRBV27 with TRBJ1-2; D gene uncertain. The CDR3 runs 15 residues. The germline gives CDR1 MNHEY, CDR2 SMNVEV (reference sequence). V was trimmed by 6 bases and J by 6 bases, leaving 20 bases between them. The CDR3 DNA is TGTGCCAGCAGCTCCCCCATGGACGGGGATGATGGCTACACCTTC. Its translation: CASSSPMDGDDGYTF.

This clone occurred once. V usage is TRBV7-8 and J usage is TRBJ2-7; D unclear. The CDR3 contains 14 residues. Looked up from germline, CDR1 is SGHVS and CDR2 is FQNEAQ. With 1 base removed from V and 1 base from J, the gap between germline ends came to 8 bases. The CDR3 region has the DNA TGTGCCAGCAGCTTAGGTGCGGAGTCCTACGAGCAGTACTTC. Translating it yields CASSLGAESYEQYF.

The rearrangement joins TRBV6-5 to TRBJ2-7; tentatively, D is TRBD1 (5 bases). Germline CDR1 MNHEY, CDR2 SVGAGI. There are 16 residues in the CDR3. Trimming removed 1 base at V and 6 bases at J, with 19 bases between. The CDR3 loop is CASSYWSGLGRGEQYF. As DNA, the CDR3 is TGTGCCAGCAGTTACTGGTCGGGTCTGGGTAGGGGCGAGCAGTACTTC.

The chain carries TRBV29-1 and TRBJ2-2, with D possibly matching TRBD2 (6 bases). The V gene lost 0 bases and the J gene lost 4 bases, with 6 bases spanning the gap. The CDR3 is made up of 13 amino acids. Germline V gives CDR1 SQVTM, CDR2 ANQGSEA. Written as DNA, the CDR3 is TGCAGCGTTGAAGAGCGGGGCACCGGGGAGCTGTTTTTT. Translated, it gives CSVEERGTGELFF.

The chain joins TRBV27 to TRBJ2-7, with a possible D match to TRBD1 (5 bases). CDR1 and CDR2 from the germline V gene are MNHEY and SMNVEV (reference sequence). Trimming took off 3 bases at V and 5 bases at J, with 5 bases between the two ends. The CDR3 runs to 11 residues. The CDR3 DNA reads as TGTGCCAGCAGTTTGGGGCACGAGCAGTACTTC. Amino acids: CASSLGHEQYF.

J is TRBJ2-7 and V is TRBV4-2, with a tentative D call TRBD1 (6 bases). The CDR3 is made up of 13 amino acids. Germline V gene sequence: CDR1 LGHNA, CDR2 YNFKEQ. V lost 2 bases and J lost 3, with 8 bases in between. The CDR3 is CASSQWTDYEQYF. CDR3 sequence (DNA): TGTGCCAGCAGCCAATGGACAGACTACGAGCAGTACTTC.